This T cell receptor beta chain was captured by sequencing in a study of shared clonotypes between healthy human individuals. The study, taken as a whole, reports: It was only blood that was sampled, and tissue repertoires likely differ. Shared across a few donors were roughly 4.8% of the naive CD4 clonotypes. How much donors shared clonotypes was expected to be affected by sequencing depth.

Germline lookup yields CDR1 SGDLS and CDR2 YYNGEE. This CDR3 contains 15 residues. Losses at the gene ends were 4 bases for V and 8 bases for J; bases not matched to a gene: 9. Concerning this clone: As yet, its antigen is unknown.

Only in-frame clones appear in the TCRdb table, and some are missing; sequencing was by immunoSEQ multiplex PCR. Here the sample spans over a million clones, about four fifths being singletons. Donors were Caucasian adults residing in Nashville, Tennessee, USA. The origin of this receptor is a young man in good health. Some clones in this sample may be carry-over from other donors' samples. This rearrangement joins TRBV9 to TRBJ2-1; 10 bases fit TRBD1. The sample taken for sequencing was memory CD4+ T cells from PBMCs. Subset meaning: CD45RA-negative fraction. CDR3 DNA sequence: TGTGCCAGCAGCCCCCGGACAGGGGGAGGAGATGAGCAGTTCTTC. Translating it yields CASSPRTGGGDEQFF.